These 5 T cell receptor beta chains came from one sample sequenced in a study of cytomegalovirus exposure and HLA in healthy donors. The PCR ran on 60 Vbeta and 13 Jbeta primers. Libraries were prepared by immunoSEQ multiplex PCR; TCRdb keeps only in-frame clonotypes and omits some of them. The sample holds about 69,000 clones, around 68% seen once. The sequenced material came from PBMCs. These receptors originate from a woman in her 30s in good health and CMV-seronegative.

The chain uses TRBV30 and TRBJ1-1, with D possibly matching TRBD1 (5 bases). Trimming removed 7 bases at V and 3 bases at J, with 21 bases between. This CDR3 is 15 amino acids long. CDR1 and CDR2 (germline): GTSNPN, SVGIG (reference sequence). The CDR3 loop is CASMKQETLYTEAFF. CDR3 nucleotides: TGTGCCTCCATGAAACAGGAGACGTTATACACTGAAGCTTTCTTT.

The chain joins TRBV4-1 to TRBJ2-2, with 15 nucleotides matching TRBD2. There are 17 residues in the CDR3. V shed 1 base and J 9 bases; nucleotides not matched to a gene: 6. Germline V gene sequence: CDR1 MGHRA, CDR2 YSYEKL. CDR3 DNA: TGCGCCAGCAGCCAAGCCTGGACTAGCGGGGGGGCCCGGGAGCTGTTTTTT. It is translated as CASSQAWTSGGARELFF.

As regards this clone: Other DNA sequences in this sample translate to the same CDR3. The chain combines TRBV15 with TRBJ2-7, with a possible D match to TRBD1 (6 bases). CDR1 is LNHNV and CDR2 is YYDKDF in the germline V gene (reference sequence). The CDR3 length is 12 residues. V lost 8 bases and J lost 1, with 9 bases in between. The CDR3 region is CATRGQSYEQYF. Here the CDR3 DNA reads TGTGCCACCCGTGGACAGTCCTACGAGCAGTACTTC. Complete variable domain (other parts from reference TRBV15 and TRBJ2-7): DAMVIQNPRYQVTQFGKPVTLSCSQTLNHNVMYWYQQKSSQAPKLLFHYYDKDFNNEADTPDNFQSRRPNTSFCFLDIRSPGLGDTAMYLCATRGQSYEQYFGPGTRLTVT.

The genes are TRBV19 and TRBJ1-5; D is unresolved. The length of the CDR3 is 12 residues. The V gene lost 5 bases and the J gene lost 13 bases, with 15 bases spanning the gap. Germline V gene data show CDR1 as LNHDA and CDR2 as SQIVND (reference sequence). The CDR3 DNA sequence: TGTGCCAGTAGTCTAGGGCGACACTCACAGCATTTT. Protein product: CASSLGRHSQHF. Based on the CDR3 plus reference TRBV19 and TRBJ1-5, the full variable domain is DGGITQSPKYLFRKEGQNVTLSCEQNLNHDAMYWYRQDPGQGLRLIYYSQIVNDFQKGDIAEGYSVSREKKESFPLTVTSAQKNPTAFYLCASSLGRHSQHFGDGTRLSIL.

V is TRBV19 and J is TRBJ2-2; 7 bases line up with TRBD1. The CDR3 consists of 14 residues. V lost 7 bases, J lost 3 bases, and 5 bases stayed unmatched. Germline CDR1 reads LNHDA; CDR2 reads SQIVND (reference sequence). The CDR3 here is CASIRGRDTGELFF. DNA of the CDR3: TGTGCCAGTATAAGGGGGCGGGACACCGGGGAGCTGTTTTTT.